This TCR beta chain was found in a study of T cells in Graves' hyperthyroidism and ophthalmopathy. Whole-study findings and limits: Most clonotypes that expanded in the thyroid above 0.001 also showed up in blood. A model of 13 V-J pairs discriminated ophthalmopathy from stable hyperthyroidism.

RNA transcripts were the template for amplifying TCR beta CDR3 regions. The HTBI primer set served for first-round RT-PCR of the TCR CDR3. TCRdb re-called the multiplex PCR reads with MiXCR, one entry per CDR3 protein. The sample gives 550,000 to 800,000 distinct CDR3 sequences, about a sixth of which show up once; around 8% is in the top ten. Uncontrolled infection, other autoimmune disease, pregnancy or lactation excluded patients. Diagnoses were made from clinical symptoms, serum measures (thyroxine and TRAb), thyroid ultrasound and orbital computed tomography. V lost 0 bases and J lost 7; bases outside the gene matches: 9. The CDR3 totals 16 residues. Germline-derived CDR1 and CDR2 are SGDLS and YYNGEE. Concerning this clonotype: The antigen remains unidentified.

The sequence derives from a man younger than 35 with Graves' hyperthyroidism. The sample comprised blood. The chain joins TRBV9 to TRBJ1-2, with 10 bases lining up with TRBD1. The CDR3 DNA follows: TGTGCCAGCAGCGTAGGTGTCCGTGACAGGGGGCCTGGCTACACCTTC. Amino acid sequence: CASSVGVRDRGPGYTF.